This T cell receptor beta chain is from a study of T cell responses to AZD1222 COVID-19 vaccine. With V trimmed by 4 bases and J by 6 bases, 5 bases remained unmatched. The CDR3 runs 14 residues. Germline loops: CDR1 MNHEY, CDR2 SVGAGI. Notes on the study in general: Baseline seropositivity occurred in only a handful of AZD1222 recipients. Following two doses of AZD1222, Spike-specific TCR breadth and depth rose. White British ancestry dominated among donors, who included more females, and clonal diversity was possibly underestimated. Reports say nearly half of spike-specific TCRs go after unmutated variant regions.

Libraries were prepared by immunoSEQ multiplex PCR; TCRdb keeps only in-frame clonotypes and omits some of them. The repertoire includes about 100,000 clones, 87% of them detected once, and around 2.3% sits in the top ten. Comments on this clone: Its antigen is currently unknown.

The receptor's source is an adult who received the AZD1222 COVID-19 vaccine. The sequencing used peripheral blood, collected 28 days after the second AZD1222 dose. The J gene is TRBJ2-1, the V gene TRBV6-5, with TRBD1 matching over 8 bases. CDR3 bases: TGTGCCAGCAGTTTCGGACAGGGTACCAATGAGCAGTTCTTC. Protein product: CASSFGQGTNEQFF.